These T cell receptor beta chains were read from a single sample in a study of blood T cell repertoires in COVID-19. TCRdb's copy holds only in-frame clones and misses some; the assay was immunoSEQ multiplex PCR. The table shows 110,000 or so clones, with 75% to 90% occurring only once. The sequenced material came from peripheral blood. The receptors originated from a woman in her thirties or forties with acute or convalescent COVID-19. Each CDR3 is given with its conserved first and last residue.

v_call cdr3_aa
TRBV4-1 CASSLYGGNEQFF
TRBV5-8 CASSLDSPIRYTF
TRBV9 CASSVAGGHYGYTF
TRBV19 CASDSIAGSGTEAFF
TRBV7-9 CASSFGGTGEYGYTF
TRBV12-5 CASGRLGQTDNEKLFF
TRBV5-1 CASRERASPNYGYTF
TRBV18 CASSPPGGAPNTEAFF
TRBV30 CAWSAVGNTIYF
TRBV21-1 CASSKVPGNQPQHF
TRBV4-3 CASSQHPGVAEKLFF
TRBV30 CAWSVLATGGNTEAFF
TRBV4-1 CASSQGGQGAFGYTF
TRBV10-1 CASSQYADNTEAFF
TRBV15 CATSRDGAFMNTEAFF
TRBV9 CASSGLSYGYTF
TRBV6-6 CASSPAERGPSTDTQYF
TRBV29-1 CSVGLTGTEGRSGNTIYF
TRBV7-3 CASSSQGAGYNSPLHF
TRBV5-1 CASSLAGTSGGASYEQYF
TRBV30 CAWSLTRGGQETQYF
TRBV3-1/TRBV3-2 CASSQVGGRRGEKLFF
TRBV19 CASSIIFGSTYEDTQYF
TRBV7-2 CASSLALGLNYGYTF
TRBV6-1 CASSEDTNSYNEQFF
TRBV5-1 CASSLQTGSSYEQYF
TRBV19 CASSTRGQGSEKLFF
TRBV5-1 CASSHGTVISPLHF
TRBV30 CAWSVGAYSNQPQHF
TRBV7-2 CASSPWAGGSYNEQFF
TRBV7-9 CASSLQTVPNYGYTF
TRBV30 CAWRGRATGELFF
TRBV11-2 CASSLVSGGGASLRYEQYF
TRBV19 CASSIWGQGYNEQFF
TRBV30 CAWGRTGKSNQPQHF
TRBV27 CASSRRQESSYNSPLHF
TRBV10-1 CASSGQGNTEAFF
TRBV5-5 CASSIGQGRQYF
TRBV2 CASRGTTRGGDTQYF
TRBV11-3 CASSPYTGELFF
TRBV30 CAWSVSWQNYGYTF
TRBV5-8 CASSLGDRNTEAFF
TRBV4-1 CASSLGTGGNLPDTQYF
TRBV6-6 CASSTHRGSNTEAFF
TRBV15 CATSRLQGLSNQPQHF
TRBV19 CASSPSSINTEAFF
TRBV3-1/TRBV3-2 CASSLTGRAQYF
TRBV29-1 CSVSDRAGIEAFF
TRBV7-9 CASSSPTSGYIDTQYF
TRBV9 CASSVADRGNSGNTIYF